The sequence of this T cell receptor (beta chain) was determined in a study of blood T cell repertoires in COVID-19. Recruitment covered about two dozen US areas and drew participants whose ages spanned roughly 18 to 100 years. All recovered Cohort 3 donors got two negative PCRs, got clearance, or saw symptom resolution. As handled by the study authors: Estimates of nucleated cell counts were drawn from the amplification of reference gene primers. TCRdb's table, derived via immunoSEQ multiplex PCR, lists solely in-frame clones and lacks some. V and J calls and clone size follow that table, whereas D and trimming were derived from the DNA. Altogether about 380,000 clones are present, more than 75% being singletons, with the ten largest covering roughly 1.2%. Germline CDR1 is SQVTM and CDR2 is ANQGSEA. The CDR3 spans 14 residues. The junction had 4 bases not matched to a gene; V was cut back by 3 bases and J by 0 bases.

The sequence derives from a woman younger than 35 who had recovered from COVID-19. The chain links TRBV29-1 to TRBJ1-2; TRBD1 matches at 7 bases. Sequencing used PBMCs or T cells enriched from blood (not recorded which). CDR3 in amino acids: CSVDPGQPNYGYTF. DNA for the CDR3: TGCAGCGTTGACCCGGGACAGCCTAACTATGGCTACACCTTC.